This entry lists 18 T cell receptor beta chains sequenced from one sample in a study of T cells after yellow fever vaccination (dated by TCRdb to the late 2010s). This specimen's treatment or condition label, per the study, means: live attenuated yellow fever vaccine strain. Preparation of the library involved 5' RACE. Sequencing instrument: Illumina NovaSeq 6000. The public reads were reanalyzed by TCRdb: fastp trimming at Q25, MiXCR alignment, in-frame beta chains only. All rows with the same CDR3 protein become a single entry with the most common DNA and genes. Present in this sample are a few hundred thousand distinct CDR3 sequences, roughly an eighth of which were seen just once. The top ten clonotypes cover 3% to 4% of the sample. The source was CD4+ T cells sorted from PBMCs, collected 15 days after the yellow fever booster vaccination. These receptors were taken from a man aged 18 to 30 who received the YFV17D yellow fever vaccine.

The V gene is TRBV18, the J gene TRBJ2-7, with a possible D match to TRBD2 (6 bases). V was pared by 2 bases and J by 2 bases, with 13 bases between. CDR1 and CDR2 (germline): KGHSH, LQKENI. This CDR3 contains 15 residues. Here the CDR3 reads CASSPGDGGAYEQYV. The CDR3 DNA reads as TGTGCCAGCTCACCAGGAGACGGGGGTGCCTACGAGCAGTACGTC.

The chain is built from TRBV5-5 and TRBJ2-7; 7 positions agree with TRBD1. The V and J ends lost 2 bases and 3 bases, in that order; junction bases with no gene match: 2. Germline-derived CDR1 and CDR2 are SGHKS and YYEKEE (reference sequence). The CDR3 extends over 13 amino acids. The CDR3 DNA reads as TGTGCCAGCAGCTTAGGACAGGTCTACGAGCAGTACTTC. Translation gives CASSLGQVYEQYF.

This clonotype was counted a few times. The rearrangement uses TRBV14 and TRBJ1-1; no firm D call. Germline V gene sequence: CDR1 SGHDN, CDR2 FVKESK. V lost 0 bases and J 1 base, leaving 12 bases between the germline ends. The length of the CDR3 is 16 residues. This CDR3 reads CASSQDPPRENTEAFF. The CDR3 DNA reads TGTGCCAGCAGCCAAGATCCCCCTAGGGAGAACACTGAAGCTTTCTTT.

A few counts support this clonotype. V and J are TRBV4-1 and TRBJ1-1, with D maybe TRBD1 (5 bases). Trimming left V 1 base short and J 3 bases short, with 15 bases between. The CDR3 is 16 residues long. Germline CDR1 MGHRA, CDR2 YSYEKL. The CDR3 bases are TGCGCCAGCAGCCAAGGACCTGGGGGGAGCGACACTGAAGCTTTCTTT. Its translation is CASSQGPGGSDTEAFF.

The V call is TRBV15, the J call TRBJ1-1; possibly TRBD1 for D (5 bases). CDR1 and CDR2 (germline): LNHNV, YYDKDF (reference sequence). V was shortened by 1 base and J by 5 bases, with 14 bases between the two germline ends. The CDR3 sequence is 15 residues long. CDR3 nucleotides: TGTGCCACCAGCAGAGCGGGCTCCGGGGGAACTGAAGCTTTCTTT. It encodes CATSRAGSGGTEAFF.

This clonotype was detected many times. The V call is TRBV12-3 or TRBV12-4, the J call TRBJ1-1, with D possibly matching TRBD1 (6 bases). The CDR3 is made up of 15 amino acids. The ends were cut back, 6 bases at V and 1 base at J, with 15 bases in the middle. This CDR3 reads CASSPRPTGNTEAFF. The CDR3 DNA reads as TGTGCCAGCAGCCCGCGCCCGACAGGGAACACTGAAGCTTTCTTT.

This rearrangement joins TRBV7-9 to TRBJ1-2, with TRBD1 matching over 8 bases. CDR1 and CDR2 (germline): SEHNR, FQNEAQ (reference sequence). This CDR3 is built from 14 residues. V shed 3 bases and J 8 bases; nucleotides not matched to a gene: 8. CDR3 DNA sequence: TGTGCCAGCAGCTTGCTGACAGGGGAGGGCGGCTACACCTTC. It is translated as CASSLLTGEGGYTF.

This clonotype was recorded many times. The chain employs TRBV20-1 and TRBJ2-1; 7 nucleotides agree with TRBD2. V was clipped by 3 bases and J by 5 bases; unmatched bases: 4. The CDR3 contains 13 residues. Germline-derived CDR1 and CDR2 are DFQATT and SNEGSKA (reference sequence). This CDR3 is CSASRLADNEQFF. The CDR3 DNA reads as TGCAGTGCTAGTCGCCTAGCGGACAATGAGCAGTTCTTC.

In its sample, this clonotype was seen many times. This chain joins TRBV6-6 and TRBJ1-2; D is unclear. The V end lost 5 bases, the J end lost 0 bases, and 10 bases lay between the germline ends. The CDR3 has 14 amino acids. The germline V gene has CDR1 MNHNY and CDR2 SVGAGI (reference sequence). In DNA form, the CDR3 reads TGTGCCAGCAGTCCCAGCAGCACTAACTATGGCTACACCTTC. It specifies CASSPSSTNYGYTF.

This clonotype was detected only a few times. The V and J genes are TRBV5-1 and TRBJ1-6; 8 bases fit TRBD1. CDR3 length: 17 amino acids. From germline, CDR1 is SGHRS and CDR2 YFSETQ. Trimming cost V 0 bases and J 10 bases; bases outside gene matches: 12. CDR3 DNA sequence: TGCGCCAGCAGCTTGGGTCCCCGGACAGGGAAGGACTCACCCCTCCACTTT. Amino acid sequence: CASSLGPRTGKDSPLHF. Combining the CDR3 with reference TRBV5-1 and TRBJ1-6 gives the whole variable domain KAGVTQTPRYLIKTRGQQVTLSCSPISGHRSVSWYQQTPGQGLQFLFEYFSETQRNKGNFPGRFSGRQFSNSRSEMNVSTLELGDSALYLCASSLGPRTGKDSPLHFGNGTRLTVT.

The CDR3 sequence is CASSEPPYRNQPQHF. The CDR3 DNA sequence: TGCGCCAGCAGTGAGCCCCCGTACCGCAATCAGCCCCAGCATTTT. V and J are TRBV10-1 and TRBJ1-5; no firm D call. The CDR3 consists of 15 residues. Trimming took off 2 bases at V and 2 bases at J, with 10 bases between the two ends. In germline, CDR1 is WNHNN, CDR2 SYGVQD (reference sequence).

In this sample, this clonotype turned up a few times. The chain uses TRBV18 and TRBJ2-6; D is perhaps TRBD2 (6 bases). Trimming cost V 2 bases and J 0 bases, with 14 bases left between them. This CDR3 contains 18 residues. Germline CDR1 and CDR2: KGHSH and LQKENI. Here the CDR3 DNA reads TGTGCCAGCTCACCAGGCGGAGCGGGCCCCTCTGGGGCCAACGTCCTGACTTTC. This encodes CASSPGGAGPSGANVLTF.

The chain is built from TRBV15 and TRBJ2-1, with 9 bases identical to TRBD2. Germline V gives CDR1 LNHNV, CDR2 YYDKDF (reference sequence). CDR3 size: 15 residues. V trimming: 5 bases; J trimming: 8 bases; junction bases outside the gene matches: 10. CDR3 coding DNA: TGTGCCACCAGCCACTTTAGCGGGGGTGTCGATGAGCAGTTCTTC. Protein product: CATSHFSGGVDEQFF.

This clonotype was seen only a few times. The chain carries TRBV12-3 or TRBV12-4 and TRBJ1-2; TRBD1 might be the D (5 bases). V was clipped by 1 base and J by 2 bases, with 11 bases between them. The CDR3 contains 15 residues. CDR3 in amino acids: CASSLDVRQNYGYTF. Here the CDR3 DNA reads TGTGCCAGCAGTTTAGACGTACGACAGAACTATGGCTACACCTTC.

This clonotype came up a few times. The CDR3 DNA reads as TGTGCCAGCAGTCGAGAATGGGACAGAGAAGAGACCCAGTACTTC. Translation gives CASSREWDREETQYF. This rearrangement joins TRBV5-5 to TRBJ2-5; 7 positions agree with TRBD1. CDR3 size: 15 residues. Trimming took 5 bases from V and 3 from J; bases not matched to a gene: 10. Germline V gene sequence: CDR1 SGHKS, CDR2 YYEKEE (reference sequence).

The chain links TRBV5-1 to TRBJ1-5, with D unclear. Trimming pared 5 bases from V and 3 bases from J, leaving 9 bases between. Germline-derived CDR1 and CDR2 are SGHRS and YFSETQ. The CDR3 runs 13 residues. The CDR3 DNA is TGCGCCAGCAGAGAAGGCTTCAATCAGCCCCAGCATTTT. Residues: CASREGFNQPQHF. The full variable domain, in which reference TRBV5-1 and TRBJ1-5 provide the parts outside the CDR3, is KAGVTQTPRYLIKTRGQQVTLSCSPISGHRSVSWYQQTPGQGLQFLFEYFSETQRNKGNFPGRFSGRQFSNSRSEMNVSTLELGDSALYLCASREGFNQPQHFGDGTRLSIL.

The chain uses TRBV6-5 and TRBJ2-2; 8 bases agree with TRBD1. Germline-derived CDR1 and CDR2 are MNHEY and SVGAGI. This CDR3 has 13 residues. V shed 6 bases, J shed 7 bases, and the junction held 4 bases outside the gene matches. CDR3 bases: TGTGCCAGCAGCAGGGGGCCGGGCGGGGAGCTGTTTTTT. It codes for CASSRGPGGELFF.

This clonotype has more than one count but fewer than ten. The J gene is TRBJ2-3, the V gene TRBV5-1; D remains unclear. Trimming removed 0 bases at V and 4 bases at J, with 6 bases between. Germline-derived CDR1 and CDR2 are SGHRS and YFSETQ. The CDR3 runs to 13 residues. The CDR3 DNA reads TGCGCCAGCAGCTTGGTGGTTGCAGATACGCAGTATTTT. This sequence encodes CASSLVVADTQYF.